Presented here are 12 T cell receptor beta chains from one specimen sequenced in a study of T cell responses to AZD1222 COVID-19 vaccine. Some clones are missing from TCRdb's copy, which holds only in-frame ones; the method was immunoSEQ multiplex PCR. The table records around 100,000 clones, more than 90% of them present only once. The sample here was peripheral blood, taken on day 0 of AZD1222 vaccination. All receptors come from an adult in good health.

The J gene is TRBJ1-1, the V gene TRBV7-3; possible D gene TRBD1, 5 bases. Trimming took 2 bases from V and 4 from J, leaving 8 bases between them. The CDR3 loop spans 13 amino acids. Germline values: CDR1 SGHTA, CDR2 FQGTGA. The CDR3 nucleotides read TGTGCCAGCAGCTTAGGGGGTGGCACTGAAGCTTTCTTT. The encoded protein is CASSLGGGTEAFF.

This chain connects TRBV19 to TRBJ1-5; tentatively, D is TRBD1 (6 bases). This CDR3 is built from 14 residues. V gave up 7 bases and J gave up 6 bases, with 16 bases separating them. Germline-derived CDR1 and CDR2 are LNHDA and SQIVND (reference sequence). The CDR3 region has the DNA TGTGCCAGTACCAATACAGGGATAGGTCAGCCCCAGCATTTT. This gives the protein CASTNTGIGQPQHF.

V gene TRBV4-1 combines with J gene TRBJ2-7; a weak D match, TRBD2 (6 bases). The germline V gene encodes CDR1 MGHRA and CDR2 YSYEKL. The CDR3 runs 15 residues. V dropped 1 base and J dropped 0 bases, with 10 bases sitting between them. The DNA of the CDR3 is TGCGCCAGCAGCCAAGGGCATAGCGGCTCCTACGAGCAGTACTTC. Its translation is CASSQGHSGSYEQYF.

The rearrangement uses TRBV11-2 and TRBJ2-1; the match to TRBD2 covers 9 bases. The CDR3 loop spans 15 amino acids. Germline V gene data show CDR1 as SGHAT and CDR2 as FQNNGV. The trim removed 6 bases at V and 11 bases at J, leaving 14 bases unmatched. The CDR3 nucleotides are TGTGCCAGCAGTCCCACCCTAAGCGGGGGGCGGCAGCAGTTCTTC. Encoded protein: CASSPTLSGGRQQFF.

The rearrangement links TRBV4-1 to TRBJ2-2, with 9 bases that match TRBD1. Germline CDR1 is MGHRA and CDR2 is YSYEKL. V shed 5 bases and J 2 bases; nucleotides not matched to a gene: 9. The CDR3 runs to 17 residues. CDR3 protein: CASSERDRAINTGELFF. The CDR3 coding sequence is TGCGCCAGCAGCGAAAGGGACAGGGCTATTAACACCGGGGAGCTGTTTTTT.

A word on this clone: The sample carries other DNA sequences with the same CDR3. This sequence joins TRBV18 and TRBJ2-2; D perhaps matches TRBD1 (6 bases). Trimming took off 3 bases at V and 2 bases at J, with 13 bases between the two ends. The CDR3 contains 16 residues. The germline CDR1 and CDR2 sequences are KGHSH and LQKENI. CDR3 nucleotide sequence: TGTGCCAGCTCACCCACCGGGACAATCAACACCGGGGAGCTGTTTTTT. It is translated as CASSPTGTINTGELFF.

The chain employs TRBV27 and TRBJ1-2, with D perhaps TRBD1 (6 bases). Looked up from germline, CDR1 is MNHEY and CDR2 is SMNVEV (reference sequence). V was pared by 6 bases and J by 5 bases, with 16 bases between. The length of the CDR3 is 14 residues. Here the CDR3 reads CASRTQGPLYGYTF. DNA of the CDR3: TGTGCCAGCAGAACACAGGGCCCCCTTTATGGCTACACCTTC.

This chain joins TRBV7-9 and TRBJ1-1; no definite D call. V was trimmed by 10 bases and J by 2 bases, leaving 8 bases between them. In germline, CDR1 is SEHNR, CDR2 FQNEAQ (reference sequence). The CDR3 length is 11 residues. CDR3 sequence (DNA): TGTGCCACCCTTTTAAACACTGAAGCTTTCTTT. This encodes CATLLNTEAFF.

The CDR3 nucleotides are TGTGCCAGCAGTGAAGGGCAGGGGGCAGATACGCAGTATTTT. Residues: CASSEGQGADTQYF. The chain has TRBV2 and TRBJ2-3, with TRBD1 identical over 7 bases. CDR1 SNHLY and CDR2 FYNNEI come from the germline V gene. The CDR3 extends over 14 amino acids. Germline trimming cut 1 base from V and 4 bases from J; bases unmatched to any gene: 2.

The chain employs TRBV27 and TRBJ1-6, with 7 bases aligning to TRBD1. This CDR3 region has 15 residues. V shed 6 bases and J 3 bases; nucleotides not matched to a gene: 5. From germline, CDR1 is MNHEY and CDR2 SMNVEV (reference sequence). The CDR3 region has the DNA TGTGCCAGCAGGGTGGGACAGTTCTATAATTCACCCCTCCACTTT. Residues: CASRVGQFYNSPLHF.

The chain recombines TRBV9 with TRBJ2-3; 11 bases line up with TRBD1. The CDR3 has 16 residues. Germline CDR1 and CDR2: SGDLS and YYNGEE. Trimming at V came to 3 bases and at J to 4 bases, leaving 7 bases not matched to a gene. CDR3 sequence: CASSAHRDRGADTQYF. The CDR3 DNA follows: TGTGCCAGCAGCGCACACCGGGACAGGGGGGCAGATACGCAGTATTTT.

The CDR3 nucleotides read TGCGCCAGCAGCTTGGAGGGCTATGGCTACACCTTC. Its translation is CASSLEGYGYTF. This chain connects TRBV5-1 to TRBJ1-2; unclear D gene. The CDR3 length is 12 residues. From germline, CDR1 is SGHRS and CDR2 YFSETQ. The V end was cut by 0 bases, the J end by 4 bases, with 4 bases between. Full variable domain (outside the CDR3, taken from reference TRBV5-1 and TRBJ1-2): KAGVTQTPRYLIKTRGQQVTLSCSPISGHRSVSWYQQTPGQGLQFLFEYFSETQRNKGNFPGRFSGRQFSNSRSEMNVSTLELGDSALYLCASSLEGYGYTFGSGTRLTVV.